This T cell receptor beta chain appears in the sequencing data of a study of STAT5B mutations in CD4+ large granular lymphocyte leukemia. Patients had CD4+ T-LGLL, from Padova, Helsinki and Shinshu. Clones were read by immunoSEQ multiplex PCR, and TCRdb kept only the in-frame ones, dropping some. The data show fewer than 7,000 clones, around 70% seen once. The CDR3 contains 14 residues. CDR1 is SEHNR, CDR2 FQNEAQ, per germline (reference sequence). V was trimmed by 3 bases and J by 8 bases, leaving 14 bases between them. The sample consisted of PBMCs. The rearrangement joins TRBV7-9 to TRBJ2-1; weak D call: TRBD2 (6 bases). This clonotype was sampled from a woman aged 65 to 85 with CD4+ T-cell large granular lymphocyte leukemia. The CDR3 here is CASSFGGGVDEQFF. The CDR3 nucleotides are TGTGCCAGCAGCTTCGGCGGCGGGGTCGATGAGCAGTTCTTC.